Here is one T cell receptor (beta chain) with its context. The data derive from a study of control samples from healthy donors and cancer patients. Sequencing was performed with immunoSEQ multiplex PCR; in TCRdb, only in-frame clones are kept and a portion is missing. The data hold roughly 400,000 clones, with approximately 90% observed a single time. V was clipped by 1 base and J by 4 bases; unmatched bases: 8. Germline loops: CDR1 SGHTA, CDR2 FQGNSA. The CDR3 is made up of 16 amino acids. The sequenced sample consisted of PBMCs. The source of this sequence is a man aged 40-55 years with head and neck cancer. The chain recombines TRBV7-2 with TRBJ2-5, with 8 positions matching TRBD2. CDR3 in amino acids: CASSLVIGGAPETQYF. In DNA, the CDR3 is TGTGCCAGCAGCTTAGTAATCGGGGGGGCCCCAGAGACCCAGTACTTC.